This T cell receptor beta chain was captured in a study of blood T cell repertoires in COVID-19. Per the germline V gene, CDR1 is SGHDT and CDR2 is YYEEEE. Trimming took off 3 bases at V and 1 base at J, with 11 bases between the two ends. The CDR3 loop spans 14 amino acids. This clone occurred once. Source study methods: Quantification of nucleated cells was approximated via reference gene primer amplification. This table comes from immunoSEQ multiplex PCR, and its TCRdb copy is limited to in-frame clones, with some not included. V and J calls and clone size are those listed in that table; D and trimming were worked out from the DNA. Seen here are 250,000 to 350,000 clones, around 84% observed once, and the top ten hold more than 1.4%. Patients at the Seattle site were enrolled during active infection and followed longitudinally.

The chain joins TRBV5-6 to TRBJ2-7, with D perhaps matching TRBD2 (5 bases). This TCR was sampled from a human donor with COVID-19, enrolled during active disease. The donor label of this sample is uncertain. Sequences were obtained from peripheral blood. The DNA of the CDR3 is TGTGCCAGCAGCTCACTAGTCCTGTCCTACGAGCAGTACTTC. It encodes CASSSLVLSYEQYF.